This record covers a single T cell receptor (beta chain). It has no known antigen specificity. Base qualities are not provided; no much larger clone lies one nucleotide away. The sample originates from a study of shared clonotypes between healthy human individuals (dated by TCRdb to 2020 to 2022). The study in broad terms: The cohort included three men and a couple of women between 18 and 49 years of age. To increase sequencing depth and limit assay-specific biases, different laboratories used diverse techniques to prepare libraries and sequence TCR repertoires. The study deeply sequenced blood TCR repertoires of several healthy adults to estimate repertoire size and the extent of clonotype sharing between individuals. Per donor, leukapheresis produced somewhere between about 0.8 and 9.5 billion PBMCs. For each donor, three plates each were used for CD4 naive and CD4 memory, two plates were used for CD8 naive, and one plate was used for CD8 memory.

At the junction V is shortened by 6 bases and J by 0 bases, with 16 bases in between. CDR1 MDHEN and CDR2 SYDVKM are derived from the germline V gene. Inclusive of the bounding cysteine and phenylalanine, the CDR3 is 16 residues long. Of the read, only the CDR3 DNA is kept; its 48 bases are in frame from base 1. TCR CDR3 regions were amplified from genomic DNA by multiplex PCR using the deep immunoSEQ assay. For each cell subset, the extracted genomic DNA was distributed evenly across all wells of several immunoSEQ 96-well plates, and each plate served as one replicate. For sorted subsets, each replicate PCR was loaded with about 0.2 ug genomic DNA, equivalent to 25,000 to 35,000 T cell genomes. Purified libraries were quantified with a Qubit 3.0 fluorometer, sized on a Bioanalyzer 2100, and re-quantified with the KAPA Library Quantification kit. Every immunoSEQ 96-well plate was sequenced on a separate single-read 150-cycle Illumina NextSeq 550 flow cell. As for how the authors treated the data: Because the immunoSEQ output held only junctional sequences and lacked quality scores, the filtering could not match the filtering applied to full-length reads. Sequences were annotated with PyIR, a Python wrapper for IgBLAST v1.9, using IMGT germline references to assign V/J genes and CDR3. Reads with weak V/J assignments (E-value above 1e-6), missing CDR3, stop codons, out-of-frame junctions, or ambiguous translated residues were removed. V3J clonotypes were defined as sequences sharing an identical inferred V gene, J gene, and CDR3 amino acid sequence. The percentage overlap between two repertoires was calculated by dividing the number of shared unique clonotypes by the size of the smaller repertoire. Repertoire richness was assessed with RTK rarefaction, the Chao1 estimator, and Recon v2.1 estimates of unobserved clonotypes. Generation probabilities were computed with OLGA for all TCRbeta clonotypes obtained by the gDNA method from several donors. TCRdb retrieved this table from immuneACCESS and kept in-frame rearrangements only. Not all clones are present; in checked studies, unresolved V genes account for under half, and no reason is known for the remainder. V and J calls and clone size follow that table, whereas D and trimming were derived from the DNA. The sample table lists approximately 1.5 million clones, just under 99% of them with a count of one. The ten largest make up 0.36% of the sample.

Paper-wide results and their limitations: Because the study included a small number of donors, the genetic and exposure-history diversity represented was limited. Incomplete sequencing was indicated by rarefaction of sorted-subset datasets, despite the large sequencing depth. Naive subsets generally had larger estimated clonotype richness than memory subsets. Pairwise subsampling led to the expectation that sequencing depth would affect the degree of clonotype sharing among donors. Clonotypes shared by all four sorted-subset donors showed higher generation probabilities than non-shared clonotypes. Only blood was sampled, and tissue TCR repertoires likely differ from those in blood. Sharing across four donors was observed for about 5% of naive CD4, less than 4% of naive CD8, about 2.5% of memory CD4, and about 0.39% of memory CD8 clonotypes.

The donors were healthy, HIV-negative adults with no recently reported acute infections or vaccinations. Every donor was a Caucasian adult residing in Nashville, Tennessee, USA. CD4+ T cells were enriched by magnetic negative selection, after which naive cells were positively selected on CD45RA and the negative fraction was taken as the memory subset. After blood collection by leukapheresis, PBMCs were isolated using Ficoll-Histopaque density gradient centrifugation and then cryopreserved in the vapor phase of liquid nitrogen. Analytical flow cytometry was used to check the purity and quantity of every magnetically sorted T cell population. Each sorted fraction had its genomic DNA isolated and then quantified by UV absorbance on a Nanodrop 2000c.

Sequenced input: naive CD4+ T cells sorted from blood. Per the publication, the cell subset or site label means: CD45RA+ positively selected. The sequence joins TRBV28 to TRBJ2-3; a weak D assignment points to TRBD1 (6 bases agree). The receptor comes from a man aged 25 to 45 in good health. The nucleotides read TGTGCCAGCAGACCAGACAGGTCCTCTAGCACAGATACGCAGTATTTT. Its product reads: CASRPDRSSSTDTQYF.